This T cell receptor (beta chain) was sequenced for a study of T cell responses to AZD1222 COVID-19 vaccine. Study-wide context: Pooled together were second doses at about 4 or about 12 weeks.

Details on this clone: Its antigen is as yet unknown.

TCRdb's table, derived via immunoSEQ multiplex PCR, lists solely in-frame clones and lacks some. This sample has about 180,000 clones, with about 86% found just once. Notes on the study in general: Of spike-specific TCRs, nearly half reportedly target regions left unmutated in variants. Scientists sampled the repertoires only once the peak T cell response had passed. Clonal diversity may have been underestimated, and the donors were mostly white British, with more females than males.

The V end was cut by 1 base, the J end by 0 bases, with 8 bases between. Germline CDR1 is SGDLS and CDR2 is YYNGEE. This CDR3 region has 15 residues. This material consisted of peripheral blood, taken on day 0 of AZD1222 vaccination. This chain links TRBV9 with TRBJ1-3; the D gene is possibly TRBD1 (6 bases). This sequence was found in an adult in good health. CDR3 DNA sequence: TGTGCCAGCAGCGTATCAGGGGCCTCTGGAAACACCATATATTTT. The encoded protein is CASSVSGASGNTIYF.